Given below is one T cell receptor beta chain in context. This specimen belongs to a study of beta chain features in type 1 diabetes. TCRB transcripts that were expressed got sequenced, as all of the isolated RNA had been reverse transcribed. Only in-frame clones appear in the TCRdb table, and some are missing; sequencing was by immunoSEQ multiplex PCR. The table shows roughly 330,000 clones, with about 11% occurring only once. The germline CDR1 and CDR2 sequences are MNHEY and SMNVEV (reference sequence). The junction had 13 bases not matched to a gene; V was cut back by 8 bases and J by 6 bases. The length of the CDR3 is 16 residues.

The clonotype comes from a woman aged 25 to 45 in good health. Sequenced: naive CD4+ T cells from blood. The gene calls are TRBV27 and TRBJ2-1; the match to TRBD2 covers 10 bases. The DNA of the CDR3 is TGTGCCAGCGGACGGATCGGGACTAGCGCGCGCAATGAGCAGTTCTTC. It codes for CASGRIGTSARNEQFF.